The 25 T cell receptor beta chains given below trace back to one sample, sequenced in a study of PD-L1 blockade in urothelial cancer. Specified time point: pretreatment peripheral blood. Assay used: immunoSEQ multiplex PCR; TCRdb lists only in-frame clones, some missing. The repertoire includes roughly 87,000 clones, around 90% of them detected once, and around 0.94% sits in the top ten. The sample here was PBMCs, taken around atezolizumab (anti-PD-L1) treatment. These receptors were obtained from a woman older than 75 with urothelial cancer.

CDR3 nucleotide sequence: TGTGCCAGCAGCTTGAGGGACAGCCATCCAGGGTTCTTC. Translated: CASSLRDSHPGFF. The J gene is TRBJ2-1, the V gene TRBV5-4, with 7 bases that match TRBD1. Losses at the gene ends were 1 base for V and 15 bases for J; bases not matched to a gene: 10. Germline lookup yields CDR1 SGHNT and CDR2 YYREEE (reference sequence). The CDR3 covers 13 residues.

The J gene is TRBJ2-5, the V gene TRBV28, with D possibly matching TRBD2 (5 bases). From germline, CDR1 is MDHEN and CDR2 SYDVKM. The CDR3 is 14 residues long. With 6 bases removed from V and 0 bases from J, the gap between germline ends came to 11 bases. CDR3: CASSSGIYQETQYF. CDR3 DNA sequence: TGTGCCAGCAGCTCGGGGATTTACCAAGAGACCCAGTACTTC. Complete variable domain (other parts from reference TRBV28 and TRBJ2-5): DVKVTQSSRYLVKRTGEKVFLECVQDMDHENMFWYRQDPGLGLRLIYFSYDVKMKEKGDIPEGYSVSREKKERFSLILESASTNQTSMYLCASSSGIYQETQYFGPGTRLLVL.

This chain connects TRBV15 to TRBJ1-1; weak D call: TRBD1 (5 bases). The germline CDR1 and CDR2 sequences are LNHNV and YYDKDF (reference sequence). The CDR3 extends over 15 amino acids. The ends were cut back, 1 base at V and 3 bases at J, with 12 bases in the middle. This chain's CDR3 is CATSRAPRGDTEAFF. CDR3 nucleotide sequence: TGTGCCACCAGCAGAGCTCCACGGGGGGACACTGAAGCTTTCTTT.

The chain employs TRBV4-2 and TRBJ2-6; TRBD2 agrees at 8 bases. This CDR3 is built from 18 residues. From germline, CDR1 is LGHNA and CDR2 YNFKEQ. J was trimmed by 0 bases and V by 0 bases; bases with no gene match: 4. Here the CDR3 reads CASSQEGLESSGANVLTF. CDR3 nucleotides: TGTGCCAGCAGCCAAGAGGGACTAGAGAGCTCTGGGGCCAACGTCCTGACTTTC.

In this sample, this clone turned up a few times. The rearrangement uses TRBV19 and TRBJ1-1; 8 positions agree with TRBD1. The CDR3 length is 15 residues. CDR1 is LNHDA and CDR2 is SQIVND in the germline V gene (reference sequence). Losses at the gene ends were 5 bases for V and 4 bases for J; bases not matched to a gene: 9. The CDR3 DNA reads TGTGCCAGTAGTCTCGGACAGGGTGTGGGCACTGAAGCTTTCTTT. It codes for CASSLGQGVGTEAFF.

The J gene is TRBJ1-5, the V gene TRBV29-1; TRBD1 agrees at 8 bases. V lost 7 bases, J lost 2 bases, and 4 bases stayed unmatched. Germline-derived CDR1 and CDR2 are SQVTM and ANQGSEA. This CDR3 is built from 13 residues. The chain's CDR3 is CSAGQAGNQPQHF. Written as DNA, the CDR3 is TGCAGCGCGGGACAGGCCGGCAATCAGCCCCAGCATTTT.

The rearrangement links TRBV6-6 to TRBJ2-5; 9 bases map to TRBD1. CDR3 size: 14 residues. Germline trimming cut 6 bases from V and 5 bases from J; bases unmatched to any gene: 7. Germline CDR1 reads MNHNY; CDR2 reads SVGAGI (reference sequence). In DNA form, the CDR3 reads TGTGCCAGCAGGTCGGGACAGGGAGGTGAGACCCAGTACTTC. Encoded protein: CASRSGQGGETQYF.

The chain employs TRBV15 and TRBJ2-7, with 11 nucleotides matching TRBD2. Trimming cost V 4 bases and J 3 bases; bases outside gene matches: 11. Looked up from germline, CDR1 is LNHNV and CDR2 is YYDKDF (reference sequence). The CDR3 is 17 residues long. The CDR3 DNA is TGTGCCACCAGCACCCACTCAACTAGCGGGAGCCTCTACGAGCAGTACTTC. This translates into CATSTHSTSGSLYEQYF.

The CDR3 spells CASSQDGGTSGRNEQFF. The CDR3 bases are TGTGCCAGCAGCCAAGATGGAGGGACTAGCGGGAGGAATGAGCAGTTCTTC. The chain has TRBV4-2 and TRBJ2-1; TRBD2 aligns across 15 bases. There are 17 residues in the CDR3. CDR1 is LGHNA, CDR2 YNFKEQ, per germline. J was trimmed by 7 bases and V by 0 bases; bases with no gene match: 4.

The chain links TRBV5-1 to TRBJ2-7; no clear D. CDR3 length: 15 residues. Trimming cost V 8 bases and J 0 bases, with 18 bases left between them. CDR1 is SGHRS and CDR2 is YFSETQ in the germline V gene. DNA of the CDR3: TGCGCCAGTACACCCTCAGGAACGTACTCCTACGAGCAGTACTTC. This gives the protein CASTPSGTYSYEQYF. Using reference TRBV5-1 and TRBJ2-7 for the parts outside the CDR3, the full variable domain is KAGVTQTPRYLIKTRGQQVTLSCSPISGHRSVSWYQQTPGQGLQFLFEYFSETQRNKGNFPGRFSGRQFSNSRSEMNVSTLELGDSALYLCASTPSGTYSYEQYFGPGTRLTVT.

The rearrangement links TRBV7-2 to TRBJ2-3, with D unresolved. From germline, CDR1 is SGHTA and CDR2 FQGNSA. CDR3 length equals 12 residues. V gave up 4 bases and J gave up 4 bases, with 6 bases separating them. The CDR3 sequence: CASSSRSDTQYF. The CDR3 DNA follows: TGTGCCAGCAGCTCCAGATCAGATACGCAGTATTTT.

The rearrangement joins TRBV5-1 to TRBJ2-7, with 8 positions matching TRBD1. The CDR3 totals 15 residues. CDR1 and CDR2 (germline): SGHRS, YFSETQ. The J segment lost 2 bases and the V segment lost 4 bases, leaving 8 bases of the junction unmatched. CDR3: CASSPGQGAAYEQYF. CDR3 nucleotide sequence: TGCGCCAGCAGCCCAGGACAGGGCGCAGCCTACGAGCAGTACTTC.

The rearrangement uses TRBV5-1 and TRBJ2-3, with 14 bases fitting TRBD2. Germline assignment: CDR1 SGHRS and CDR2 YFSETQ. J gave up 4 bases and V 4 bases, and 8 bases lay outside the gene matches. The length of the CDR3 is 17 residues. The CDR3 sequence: CASSRGTSGRRSDTQYF. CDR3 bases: TGCGCCAGCAGCCGTGGGACTAGCGGGAGAAGATCAGATACGCAGTATTTT.

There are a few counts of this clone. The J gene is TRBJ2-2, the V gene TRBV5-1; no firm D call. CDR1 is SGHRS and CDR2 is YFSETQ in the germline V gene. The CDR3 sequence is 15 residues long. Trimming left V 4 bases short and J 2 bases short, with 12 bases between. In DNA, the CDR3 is TGCGCCAGCAGCCTACTACAAGGAAACACCGGGGAGCTGTTTTTT. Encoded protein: CASSLLQGNTGELFF.

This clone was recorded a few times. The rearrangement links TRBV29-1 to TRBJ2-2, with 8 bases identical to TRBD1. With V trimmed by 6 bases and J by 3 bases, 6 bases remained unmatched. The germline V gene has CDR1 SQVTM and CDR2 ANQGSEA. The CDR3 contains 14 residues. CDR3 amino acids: CSVRGGQDTGELFF. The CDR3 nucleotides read TGCAGCGTCCGAGGGGGACAGGACACCGGGGAGCTGTTTTTT.

The CDR3 region is CASSPRGPAGGSVEQYF. The DNA for the CDR3 is TGTGCCAGTAGTCCCCGAGGCCCAGCGGGAGGTTCTGTCGAGCAGTACTTC. The chain links TRBV19 to TRBJ2-7, with 9 bases matching TRBD2. The CDR3 spans 17 residues. With 5 bases clipped from V and 6 bases from J, the junction kept 17 bases outside the gene matches. Germline V gives CDR1 LNHDA, CDR2 SQIVND (reference sequence).

The CDR3: CASSLPAGSHNEQFF. The CDR3 nucleotides are TGTGCCAGCAGTTTACCGGCAGGGTCCCACAATGAGCAGTTCTTC. The chain employs TRBV28 and TRBJ2-1; a weak D match, TRBD1 (5 bases). Germline CDR1 and CDR2: MDHEN and SYDVKM. Between the trimmed V and J ends, which lost 2 bases and 5 bases, there was a span of 13 bases. This CDR3 has 15 amino acids.

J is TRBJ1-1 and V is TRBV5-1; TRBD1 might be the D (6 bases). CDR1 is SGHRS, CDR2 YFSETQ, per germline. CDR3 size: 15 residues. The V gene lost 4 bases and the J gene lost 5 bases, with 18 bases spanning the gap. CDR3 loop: CASSPSQGPGTEAFF. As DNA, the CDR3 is TGCGCCAGCAGCCCCTCCCAGGGGCCGGGGACTGAAGCTTTCTTT.

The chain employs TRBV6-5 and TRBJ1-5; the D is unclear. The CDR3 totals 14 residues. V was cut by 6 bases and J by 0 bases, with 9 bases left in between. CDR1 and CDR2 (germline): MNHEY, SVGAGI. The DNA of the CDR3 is TGTGCCAGCAGGGCGGCGAGTAGCAATCAGCCCCAGCATTTT. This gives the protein CASRAASSNQPQHF.

The CDR3 sequence is CASNRGQGSNQPQHF. The CDR3 coding sequence is TGTGCCAGCAATAGAGGACAGGGGAGCAATCAGCCCCAGCATTTT. The rearrangement uses TRBV21-1 and TRBJ1-5; the D call of TRBD1 is as the table states it, not checked on the DNA. TRBV21-1 is recorded as a pseudogene. CDR3 length: 15 amino acids.

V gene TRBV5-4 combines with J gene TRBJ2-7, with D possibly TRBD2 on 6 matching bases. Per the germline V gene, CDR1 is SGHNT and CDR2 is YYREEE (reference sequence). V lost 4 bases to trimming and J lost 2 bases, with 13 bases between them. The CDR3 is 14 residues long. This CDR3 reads CASSGRTGTYEQYF. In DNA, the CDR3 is TGTGCCAGCAGCGGGAGGACGGGGACCTACGAGCAGTACTTC.

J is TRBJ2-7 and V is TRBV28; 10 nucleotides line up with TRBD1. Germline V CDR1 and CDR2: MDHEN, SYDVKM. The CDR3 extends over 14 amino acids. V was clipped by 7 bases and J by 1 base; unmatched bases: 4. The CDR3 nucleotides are TGTGCCAGCATTCCGGGACAGGGGTCCTACGAGCAGTACTTC. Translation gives CASIPGQGSYEQYF. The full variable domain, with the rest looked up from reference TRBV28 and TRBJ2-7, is DVKVTQSSRYLVKRTGEKVFLECVQDMDHENMFWYRQDPGLGLRLIYFSYDVKMKEKGDIPEGYSVSREKKERFSLILESASTNQTSMYLCASIPGQGSYEQYFGPGTRLTVT.

For the CDR3, the DNA is TGTGCCAGCAGTTTAGATACAGGGGGCAATCAGCCCCAGCATTTT. Its protein is CASSLDTGGNQPQHF. The chain combines TRBV28 with TRBJ1-5; 7 bases agree with TRBD1. V shed 2 bases and J 2 bases; nucleotides not matched to a gene: 3. Germline V gene lookup returns CDR1 MDHEN and CDR2 SYDVKM. The CDR3 loop spans 15 amino acids.

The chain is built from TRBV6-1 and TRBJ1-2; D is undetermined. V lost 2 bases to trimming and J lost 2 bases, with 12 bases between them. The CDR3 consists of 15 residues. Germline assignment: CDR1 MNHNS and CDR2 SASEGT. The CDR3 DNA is TGTGCCAGCAGTGAAACAGCAGTCAACAACTATGGCTACACCTTC. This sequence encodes CASSETAVNNYGYTF.

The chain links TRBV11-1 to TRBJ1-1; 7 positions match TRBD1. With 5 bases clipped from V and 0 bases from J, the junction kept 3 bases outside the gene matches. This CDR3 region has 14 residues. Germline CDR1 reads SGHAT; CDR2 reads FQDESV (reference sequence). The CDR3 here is CASSHRGLNTEAFF. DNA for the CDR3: TGTGCCAGCAGCCACAGGGGCCTGAACACTGAAGCTTTCTTT.